Shown below are 3 T cell receptor beta chains from a single sample sequenced in a study of OX40 agonist ivuxolimab in advanced cancers. Clones were read by immunoSEQ multiplex PCR, and TCRdb kept only the in-frame ones, dropping some. The data show fewer than 90,000 clones, with 87% seen just once and about 1.3% held by the top ten. The sample here was CD4+ or CD8+ T cells sorted from blood, taken in a trial of the OX40 agonist ivuxolimab. Source of these receptors: an adult with an advanced solid tumor such as melanoma, head and neck, liver or kidney cancer.

V and J are TRBV6-1 and TRBJ1-1, with D possibly matching TRBD1 (5 bases). There are 13 residues in the CDR3. The germline V and J ends were trimmed by 4 bases and 2 bases, with 8 bases remaining between them. Germline CDR1 and CDR2: MNHNS and SASEGT. The CDR3 loop reads CASSGTLNTEAFF. DNA for the CDR3: TGTGCCAGCAGTGGGACACTAAACACTGAAGCTTTCTTT.

This clone has a handful of counts. The V and J genes are TRBV5-1 and TRBJ2-7; D may be TRBD1 (6 bases). The CDR3 extends over 14 amino acids. Trimming left V 7 bases short and J 0 bases short, with 14 bases between. Germline assignment: CDR1 SGHRS and CDR2 YFSETQ. CDR3 in DNA: TGCGCCAGCGGCCGGGACACCTTCTCCTACGAGCAGTACTTC. It is translated as CASGRDTFSYEQYF.

This chain connects TRBV4-1 to TRBJ2-7; 7 bases are shared with TRBD1. CDR3 length: 18 amino acids. The germline CDR1 and CDR2 sequences are MGHRA and YSYEKL. V gave up 5 bases and J gave up 1 base; unmatched junction bases: 17. CDR3 nucleotide sequence: TGCGCCAGCAGCGCCCCCCTAAAGAGGGGGCAGGGGTCCTACGAGCAGTACTTC. Amino acid sequence: CASSAPLKRGQGSYEQYF.